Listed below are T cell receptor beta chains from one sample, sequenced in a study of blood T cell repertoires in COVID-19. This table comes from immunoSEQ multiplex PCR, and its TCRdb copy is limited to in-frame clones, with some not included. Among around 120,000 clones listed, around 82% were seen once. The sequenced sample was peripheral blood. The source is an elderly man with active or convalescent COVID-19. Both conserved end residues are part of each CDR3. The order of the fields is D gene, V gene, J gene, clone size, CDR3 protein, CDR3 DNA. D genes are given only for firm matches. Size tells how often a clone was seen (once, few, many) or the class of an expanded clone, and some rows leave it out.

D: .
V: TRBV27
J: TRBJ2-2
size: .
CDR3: CASSQRPRGSGELFF
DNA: TGTGCCAGCAGTCAAAGGCCGAGGGGGAGCGGGGAGCTGTTTTTT

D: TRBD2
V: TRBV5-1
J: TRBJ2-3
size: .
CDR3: CASSLDLAGAPDTQYF
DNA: TGCGCCAGCAGCTTGGATCTAGCGGGGGCCCCAGATACGCAGTATTTT

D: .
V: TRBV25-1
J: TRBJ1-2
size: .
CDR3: CASRGLGNYGYTF
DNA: TGTGCCAGCAGGGGACTAGGCAACTATGGCTACACCTTC

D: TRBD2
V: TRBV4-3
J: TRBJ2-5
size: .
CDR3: CASSQGLAGTQYF
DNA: TGCGCCAGCAGCCAAGGACTAGCGGGGACCCAGTACTTC

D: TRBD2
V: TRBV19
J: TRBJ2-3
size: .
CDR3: CASSIKRGGTDTQYF
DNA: TGTGCCAGTAGCATCAAGCGGGGGGGCACAGATACGCAGTATTTT

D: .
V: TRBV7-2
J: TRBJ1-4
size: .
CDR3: CASSQKTATNEKLFF
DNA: TGTGCCAGCAGCCAAAAGACAGCAACTAATGAAAAACTGTTTTTT

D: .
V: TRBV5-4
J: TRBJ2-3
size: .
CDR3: CASSLETANTDTQYF
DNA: TGTGCCAGCAGCTTGGAGACAGCCAACACAGATACGCAGTATTTT

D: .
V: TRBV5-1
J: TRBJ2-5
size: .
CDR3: CASSFSETQYF
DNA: TGCGCCAGCAGCTTCTCGGAGACCCAGTACTTC

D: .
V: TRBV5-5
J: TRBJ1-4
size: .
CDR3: CASSYRLGAQGEKLFF
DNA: TGTGCCAGCAGCTACCGATTGGGGGCACAGGGTGAAAAACTGTTTTTT

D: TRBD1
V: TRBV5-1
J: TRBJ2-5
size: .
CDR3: CASSIRDSQETQYF
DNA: TGCGCCAGCAGCATTCGGGACAGCCAAGAGACCCAGTACTTC

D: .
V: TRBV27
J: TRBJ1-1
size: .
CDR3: CASSPIRGGYFEAFF
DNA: TGTGCCAGCAGTCCGATCAGAGGAGGCTACTTTGAAGCTTTCTTT

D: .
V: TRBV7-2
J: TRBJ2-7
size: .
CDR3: CASSTTYEQYF
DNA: TGTGCCAGCAGCACCACTTACGAGCAGTACTTC

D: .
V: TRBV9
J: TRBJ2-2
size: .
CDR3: CASSRLAENTGELFF
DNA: TGTGCCAGCAGCCGGCTGGCGGAGAACACCGGGGAGCTGTTTTTT

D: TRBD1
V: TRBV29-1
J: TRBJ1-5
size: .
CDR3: CSVTTGGQPQHF
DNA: TGCAGCGTTACAACAGGGGGTCAGCCCCAGCATTTT

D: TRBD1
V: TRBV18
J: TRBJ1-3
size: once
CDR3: CASSPGQSGNTIYF
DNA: TGTGCCAGCTCACCGGGACAGTCTGGAAACACCATATATTTT

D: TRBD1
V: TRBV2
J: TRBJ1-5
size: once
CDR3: CASSGGQKGVSNQPQHF
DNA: TGTGCCAGCAGTGGGGGACAGAAAGGAGTCAGCAATCAGCCCCAGCATTTT

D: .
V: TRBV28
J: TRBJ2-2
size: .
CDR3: CASSLSARVSGELFF
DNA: TGTGCCAGCAGTCTCTCTGCCCGGGTGTCCGGGGAGCTGTTTTTT

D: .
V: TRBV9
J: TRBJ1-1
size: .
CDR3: CASSDFLGASTEAFF
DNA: TGTGCCAGCAGCGACTTTTTAGGGGCCTCCACTGAAGCTTTCTTT

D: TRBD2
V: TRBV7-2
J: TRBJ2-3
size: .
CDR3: CASSLSPSGGTSPQYF
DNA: TGTGCCAGCAGCTTAAGTCCTAGCGGGGGGACCTCACCTCAGTATTTT

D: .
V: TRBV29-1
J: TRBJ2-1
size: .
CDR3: CSVEFLGHTYEQFF
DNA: TGCAGCGTTGAATTTCTGGGACATACCTATGAGCAGTTCTTC

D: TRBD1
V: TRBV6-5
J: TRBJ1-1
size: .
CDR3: CASSKTGWGTEAFF
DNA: TGTGCCAGCAGTAAGACAGGGTGGGGGACTGAAGCTTTCTTT

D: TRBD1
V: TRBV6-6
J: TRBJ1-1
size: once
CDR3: CASRSKGAPNTEAFF
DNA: TGTGCCAGCAGATCTAAGGGGGCCCCGAACACTGAAGCTTTCTTT

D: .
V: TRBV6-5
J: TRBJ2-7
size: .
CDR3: CASRIQLMGSYEQYF
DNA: TGTGCCAGCAGAATACAGTTGATGGGCTCCTACGAGCAGTACTTC

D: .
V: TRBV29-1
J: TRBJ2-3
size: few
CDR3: CSVPRGAGALADTQYF
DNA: TGCAGCGTCCCCCGAGGTGCGGGGGCCCTTGCAGATACGCAGTATTTT

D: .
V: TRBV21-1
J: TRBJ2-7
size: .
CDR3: CASSPLLALGGYEQYF
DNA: TGTGCCAGCAGCCCCCTTCTAGCTTTGGGGGGTTACGAGCAGTACTTC

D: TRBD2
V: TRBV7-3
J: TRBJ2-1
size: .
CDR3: CASSLNAGGGEQFF
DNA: TGTGCCAGCAGCTTAAATGCGGGGGGCGGTGAGCAGTTCTTC

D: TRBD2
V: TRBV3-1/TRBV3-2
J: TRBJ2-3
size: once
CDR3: CASNGGGGGTDTQYF
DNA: TGTGCCAGCAACGGCGGGGGGGGAGGCACAGATACGCAGTATTTT

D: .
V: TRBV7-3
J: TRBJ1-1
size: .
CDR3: CASSSDRNTEAFF
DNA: TGTGCCAGCAGTTCGGACAGGAACACTGAAGCTTTCTTT

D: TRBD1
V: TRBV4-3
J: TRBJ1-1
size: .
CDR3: CASSQRQGWNTEAFF
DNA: TGCGCCAGCAGCCAGAGACAGGGCTGGAACACTGAAGCTTTCTTT

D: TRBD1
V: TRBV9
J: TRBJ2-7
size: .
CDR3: CASSVGQGAYEQYF
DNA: TGTGCCAGCAGCGTAGGACAGGGGGCCTACGAGCAGTACTTC

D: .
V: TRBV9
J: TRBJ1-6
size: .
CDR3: CASSPDGGDSPLHF
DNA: TGTGCCAGCAGCCCCGATGGAGGGGATTCACCCCTCCACTTT

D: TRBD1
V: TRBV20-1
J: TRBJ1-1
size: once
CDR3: CSASSGGRTEAFF
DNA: TGCAGTGCTAGTTCAGGGGGCCGGACTGAAGCTTTCTTT

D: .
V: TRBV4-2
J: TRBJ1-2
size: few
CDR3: CASSQRAGEANYGYTF
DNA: TGTGCCAGCAGCCAGAGGGCGGGGGAGGCTAACTATGGCTACACCTTC

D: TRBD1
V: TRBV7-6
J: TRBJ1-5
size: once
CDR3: CASSSRQGYQPQHF
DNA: TGTGCCAGCAGCTCCCGACAGGGTTATCAGCCCCAGCATTTT

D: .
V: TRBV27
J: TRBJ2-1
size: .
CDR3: CASSFPRRGGLVDEQFF
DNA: TGTGCCAGCAGTTTTCCTAGGAGGGGGGGCCTTGTGGATGAGCAGTTCTTC

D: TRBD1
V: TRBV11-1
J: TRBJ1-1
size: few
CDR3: CASSRQGGNAEAFF
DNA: TGTGCCAGCAGCCGACAGGGGGGGAACGCTGAAGCTTTCTTT

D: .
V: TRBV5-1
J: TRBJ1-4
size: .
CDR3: CASSLGSTGNEKLFF
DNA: TGCGCCAGCAGCTTGGGGTCGACAGGAAATGAAAAACTGTTTTTT

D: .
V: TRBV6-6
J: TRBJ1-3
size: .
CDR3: CASWGTTDTIYF
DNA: TGTGCCAGCTGGGGGACAACGGACACCATATATTTT

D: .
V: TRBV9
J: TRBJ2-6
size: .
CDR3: CASSYATKANVLTF
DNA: TGTGCCAGCAGCTATGCCACTAAGGCCAACGTCCTGACTTTC

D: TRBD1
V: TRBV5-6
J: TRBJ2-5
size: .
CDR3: CASTSDRGSWTQETQYF
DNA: TGTGCCAGCACCAGCGACAGGGGAAGTTGGACCCAAGAGACCCAGTACTTC

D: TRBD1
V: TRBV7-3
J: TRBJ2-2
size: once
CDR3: CASRPGGGTGELFF
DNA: TGTGCCAGCAGGCCAGGGGGTGGCACCGGGGAGCTGTTTTTT